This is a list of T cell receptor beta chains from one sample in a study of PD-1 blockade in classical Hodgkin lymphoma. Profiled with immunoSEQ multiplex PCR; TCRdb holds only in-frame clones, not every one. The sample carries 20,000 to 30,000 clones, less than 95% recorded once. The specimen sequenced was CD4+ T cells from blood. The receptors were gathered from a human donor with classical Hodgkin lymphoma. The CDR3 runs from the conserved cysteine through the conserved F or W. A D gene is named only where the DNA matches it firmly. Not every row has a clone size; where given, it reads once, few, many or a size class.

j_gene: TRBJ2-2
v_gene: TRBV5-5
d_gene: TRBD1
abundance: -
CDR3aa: CASSLFRDRGNTGELFF
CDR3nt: TGTGCCAGCAGCTTGTTTAGGGACAGGGGGAACACCGGGGAGCTGTTTTTT

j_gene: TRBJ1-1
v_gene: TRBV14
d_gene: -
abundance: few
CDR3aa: CASSQGQNTEAFF
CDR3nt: TGTGCCAGCAGCCAAGGCCAGAACACTGAAGCTTTCTTT

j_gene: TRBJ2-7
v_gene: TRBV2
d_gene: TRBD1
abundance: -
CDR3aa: CASSRSYGTGGMYRTYEQYF
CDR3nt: TGTGCCAGCAGCCGCTCGTACGGGACAGGGGGTATGTACCGGACCTACGAGCAGTACTTC

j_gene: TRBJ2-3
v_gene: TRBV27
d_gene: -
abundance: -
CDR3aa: CASRKSGGDTQYF
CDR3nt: TGTGCCAGCAGAAAATCAGGGGGGGACACGCAGTATTTT

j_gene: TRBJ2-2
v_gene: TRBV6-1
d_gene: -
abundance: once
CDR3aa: CASRELYTGELFF
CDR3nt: TGTGCCAGCAGGGAATTATACACCGGGGAGCTGTTTTTT

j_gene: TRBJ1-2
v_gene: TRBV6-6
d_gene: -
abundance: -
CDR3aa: CASSYAQGYGYTF
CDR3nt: TGTGCCAGCAGTTACGCCCAAGGCTATGGCTACACCTTC

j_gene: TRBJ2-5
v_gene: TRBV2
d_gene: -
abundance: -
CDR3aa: CASRGDSQGTQYF
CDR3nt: TGTGCCAGCAGGGGAGATTCTCAGGGGACCCAGTACTTC

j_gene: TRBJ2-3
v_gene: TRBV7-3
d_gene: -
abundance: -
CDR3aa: CASSSMPWEGTQYF
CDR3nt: TGTGCCAGCAGCTCAATGCCTTGGGAAGGTACGCAGTATTTT

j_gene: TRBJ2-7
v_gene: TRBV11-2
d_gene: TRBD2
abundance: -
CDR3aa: CASSPRTSGGAAYEQYF
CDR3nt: TGTGCCAGCAGCCCGAGGACTAGCGGGGGGGCCGCCTACGAGCAGTACTTC

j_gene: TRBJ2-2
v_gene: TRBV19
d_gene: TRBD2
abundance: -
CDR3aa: CASKIAGVANTGELFF
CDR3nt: TGTGCCAGTAAGATAGCGGGGGTGGCGAACACCGGGGAGCTGTTTTTT

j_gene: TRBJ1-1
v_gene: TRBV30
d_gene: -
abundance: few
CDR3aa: CAWSARATEAFF
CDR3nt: TGTGCCTGGAGTGCCAGGGCCACTGAAGCTTTCTTT

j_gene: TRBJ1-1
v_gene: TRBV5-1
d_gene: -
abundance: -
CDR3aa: CASSLTGNTEAFF
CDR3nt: TGCGCCAGCAGCTTGACAGGGAACACTGAAGCTTTCTTT

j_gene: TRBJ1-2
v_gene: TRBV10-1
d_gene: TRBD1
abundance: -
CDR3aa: CASSLRPRGRNYGYTF
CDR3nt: TGCGCCAGCAGCCTACGGCCAAGGGGGCGTAACTATGGCTACACCTTC

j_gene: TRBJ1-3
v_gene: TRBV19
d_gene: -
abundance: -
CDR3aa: CASSQQGSNTIYF
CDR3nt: TGTGCCAGTAGTCAACAGGGTTCGAACACCATATATTTT

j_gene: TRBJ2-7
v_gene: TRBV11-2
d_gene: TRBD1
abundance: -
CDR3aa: CASSSLRDRAYEQYF
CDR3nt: TGTGCCAGCAGCTCGCTCCGGGACAGGGCCTACGAGCAGTACTTC

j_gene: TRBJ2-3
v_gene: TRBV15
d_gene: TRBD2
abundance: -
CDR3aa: CATSQRLAGTDTQYF
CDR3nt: TGTGCCACCAGCCAAAGACTAGCGGGGACCGATACGCAGTATTTT

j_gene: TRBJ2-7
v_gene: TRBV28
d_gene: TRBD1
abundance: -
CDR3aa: CASTAFGQGFYEQYF
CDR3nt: TGTGCCAGCACGGCATTCGGACAGGGATTTTACGAGCAGTACTTC

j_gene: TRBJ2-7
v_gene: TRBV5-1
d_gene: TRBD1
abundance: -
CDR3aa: CASSPYEQGAAEQYF
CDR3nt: TGCGCCAGCAGCCCCTACGAGCAGGGGGCGGCCGAGCAGTACTTC